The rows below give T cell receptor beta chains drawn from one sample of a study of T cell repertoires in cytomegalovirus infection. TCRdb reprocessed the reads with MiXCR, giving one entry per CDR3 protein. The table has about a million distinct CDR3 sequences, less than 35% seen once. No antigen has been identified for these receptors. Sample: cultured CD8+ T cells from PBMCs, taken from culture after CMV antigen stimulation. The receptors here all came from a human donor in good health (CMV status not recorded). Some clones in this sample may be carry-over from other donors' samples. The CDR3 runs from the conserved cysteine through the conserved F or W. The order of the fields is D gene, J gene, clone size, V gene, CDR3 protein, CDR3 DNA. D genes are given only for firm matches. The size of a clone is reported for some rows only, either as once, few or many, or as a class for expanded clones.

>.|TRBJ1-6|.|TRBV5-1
CATGWSYNSPLHF
TGCGCCACCGGGTGGTCCTATAATTCACCCCTCCACTTT
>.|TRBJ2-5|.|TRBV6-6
CASSLISPAEAETQYF
TGTGCCAGCAGTTTAATCAGCCCAGCGGAGGCAGAGACCCAGTACTTC
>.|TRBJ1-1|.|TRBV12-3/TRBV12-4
CATAAGKGNTEAFF
TGTGCCACCGCTGCCGGCAAGGGGAACACTGAAGCTTTCTTT
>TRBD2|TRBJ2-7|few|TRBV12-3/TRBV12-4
CASSFLLAGGYEQYF
TGTGCCAGCAGTTTTCTACTAGCGGGGGGCTACGAGCAGTACTTC
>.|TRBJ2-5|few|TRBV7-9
CASSFLGQTQYF
TGTGCCAGCAGCTTCTTAGGACAGACCCAGTACTTC
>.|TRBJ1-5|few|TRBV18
CASSPQKVGNQPQHF
TGTGCCAGCTCACCTCAAAAGGTTGGCAATCAGCCCCAGCATTTT
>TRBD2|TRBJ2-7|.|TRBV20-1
CSARDLGLASEQYF
TGCAGTGCTAGAGATCTAGGACTAGCGAGCGAGCAGTACTTC
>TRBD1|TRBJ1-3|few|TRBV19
CASSASTGGIGNTIYF
TGTGCCAGTAGTGCGTCCACAGGGGGAATCGGAAACACCATATATTTT
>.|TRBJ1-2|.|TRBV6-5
CASSPRVLSGYTF
TGTGCCAGCAGTCCCCGGGTCCTATCTGGCTACACCTTC
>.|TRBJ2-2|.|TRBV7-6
CASSLGPGKLFF
TGTGCCAGCAGCTTGGGGCCCGGGAAGCTGTTTTTT
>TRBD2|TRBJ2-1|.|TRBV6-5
CASSYWTSGLDEQFF
TGTGCCAGCAGTTACTGGACTAGCGGTTTGGATGAGCAGTTCTTC
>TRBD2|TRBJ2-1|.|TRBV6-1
CASSTGGGASPYNEQFF
TGTGCCAGCAGTACGGGCGGGGGGGCCTCCCCCTACAATGAGCAGTTCTTC
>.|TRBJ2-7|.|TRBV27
CASSFLLVNSPKPYEQYF
TGTGCCAGCAGTTTCCTGCTTGTTAACAGCCCCAAGCCCTACGAGCAGTACTTC
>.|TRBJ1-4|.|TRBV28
CASTSAGQLNEKLFF
TGTGCCAGCACCTCGGCAGGCCAACTGAATGAAAAACTGTTTTTT
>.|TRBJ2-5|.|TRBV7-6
CASSFSRSMRWEETQYF
TGTGCCAGCAGCTTCTCCAGGAGTATGCGGTGGGAAGAGACCCAGTACTTC
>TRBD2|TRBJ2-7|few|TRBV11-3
CASSLEPSGYYEQYF
TGTGCCAGCAGCTTAGAACCTAGCGGGTATTACGAGCAGTACTTC
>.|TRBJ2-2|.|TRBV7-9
CASSSKGQTPPNTGELFF
TGTGCTAGCAGCTCCAAAGGGCAGACTCCTCCGAACACCGGGGAGCTGTTTTTT
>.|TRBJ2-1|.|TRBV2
CASDVLPGQTYSEQFF
TGTGCCAGCGATGTTTTACCGGGACAAACCTACAGTGAGCAGTTCTTC
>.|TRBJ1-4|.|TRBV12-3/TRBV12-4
CASSLSGIGEKLFF
TGTGCCAGCAGTCTTTCCGGGATAGGGGAAAAACTGTTTTTT
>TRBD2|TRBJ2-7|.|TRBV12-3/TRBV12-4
CASSYGAGDTYEQYF
TGTGCCAGCAGCTATGGAGCGGGAGATACCTACGAGCAGTACTTC
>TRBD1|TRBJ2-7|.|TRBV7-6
CASSQISGTGIYEQYF
TGTGCCAGCAGCCAAATATCGGGGACAGGGATCTACGAGCAGTACTTC
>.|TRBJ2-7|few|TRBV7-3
CASSLTTGIGLYEQYF
TGTGCCAGCAGCTTAACCACAGGGATTGGGCTCTACGAGCAGTACTTC
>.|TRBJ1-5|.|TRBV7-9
CASSFGSVNQPQHF
TGTGCCAGCAGCTTCGGATCCGTGAATCAGCCCCAGCATTTT
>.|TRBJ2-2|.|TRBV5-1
CASSLVKGVGELFF
TGCGCCAGCAGCTTGGTGAAGGGAGTCGGGGAGCTGTTTTTT
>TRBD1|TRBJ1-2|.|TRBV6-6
CASSYSGTGGNGYTF
TGTGCCAGCAGTTACTCCGGGACAGGGGGGAATGGCTACACCTTC
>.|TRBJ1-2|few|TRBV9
CASSVAQDRGNYGYTF
TGTGCCAGCAGCGTAGCTCAGGACAGAGGGAACTATGGCTACACCTTC
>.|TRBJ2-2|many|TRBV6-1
CASSESYGFNGELFF
TGTGCCAGCAGTGAATCCTACGGCTTCAACGGGGAGCTGTTTTTT
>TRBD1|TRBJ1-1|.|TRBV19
CASSIEQGRYTEAFF
TGTGCCAGTAGTATAGAACAGGGGAGGTACACTGAAGCTTTCTTT
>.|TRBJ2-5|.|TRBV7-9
CASSLQDGFSETQYF
TGTGCCAGCAGCTTACAAGACGGGTTTTCGGAGACCCAGTACTTC
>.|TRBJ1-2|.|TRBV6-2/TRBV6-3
CASSQLTGQPNGYTF
TGTGCCAGCAGCCAACTTACCGGACAGCCCAATGGCTACACCTTC
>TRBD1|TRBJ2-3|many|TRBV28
CASSLDRGPDTQYF
TGTGCCAGCAGCTTAGACAGGGGCCCAGATACGCAGTATTTT
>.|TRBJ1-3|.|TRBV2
CASIDALGLGSSGNTIYF
TGTGCCAGCATCGACGCTTTGGGTCTTGGCAGCTCTGGAAACACCATATATTTT
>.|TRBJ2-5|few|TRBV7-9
CASSQRSGETQYF
TGTGCCAGCAGCCAACGAAGTGGAGAGACCCAGTACTTC
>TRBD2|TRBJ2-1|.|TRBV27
CASSDSGGLYNEQFF
TGTGCCAGCAGCGATAGCGGGGGGCTGTACAATGAGCAGTTCTTC
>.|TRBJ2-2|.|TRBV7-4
CASRWTVGTGELFF
TGTGCCAGCAGATGGACAGTGGGAACCGGGGAGCTGTTTTTT
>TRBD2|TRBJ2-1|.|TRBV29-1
CSVEDWGTGGYNEQFF
TGCAGCGTTGAAGATTGGGGAACGGGGGGCTACAATGAGCAGTTCTTC